The 5 T cell receptor beta chains given below trace back to one sample, sequenced in a study of blood T cell repertoires in COVID-19. Using immunoSEQ multiplex PCR, the repertoire was profiled, and TCRdb retains in-frame clones only, with some absent. The sample includes fewer than 250,000 clones, around four fifths seen only once; the top ten take more than 6%. Material: peripheral blood. The receptors were sampled from a woman aged 55-69 years with active or convalescent COVID-19.

V is TRBV5-1 and J is TRBJ1-2, with D uncertain. Trimming took 2 bases from V and 5 from J, leaving 7 bases between them. CDR3 length: 12 amino acids. The V gene's germline CDR1 is SGHRS and CDR2 YFSETQ. CDR3 sequence (DNA): TGCGCCAGCAGCTTAGAAGCGTATGGCTACACCTTC. Translating it yields CASSLEAYGYTF.

The chain links TRBV6-5 to TRBJ1-2, with a possible D match to TRBD1 (5 bases). With 8 bases removed from V and 5 bases from J, the gap between germline ends came to 15 bases. Germline V gives CDR1 MNHEY, CDR2 SVGAGI. The CDR3 consists of 13 residues. The CDR3 DNA reads as TGTGCCAGCCTGGGGGGGATAGAATATGGCTACACCTTC. This sequence encodes CASLGGIEYGYTF.

This clone was seen just once. The rearrangement joins TRBV6-5 to TRBJ1-2; 8 nucleotides line up with TRBD1. CDR3 size: 13 residues. Germline-derived CDR1 and CDR2 are MNHEY and SVGAGI. Germline trimming cut 4 bases from V and 7 bases from J; bases unmatched to any gene: 5. The CDR3 coding sequence is TGTGCCAGCAGTTCAGCAGGGGGCGGTGGCTACACCTTC. Its protein is CASSSAGGGGYTF.

The rearrangement uses TRBV18 and TRBJ1-2; 7 bases match TRBD1. The ends lost 2 bases at V and 2 bases at J; junction bases unmatched: 5. CDR3 length equals 15 residues. Per the germline V gene, CDR1 is KGHSH and CDR2 is LQKENI. The CDR3 protein is CASSPATGRNYGYTF. The DNA for the CDR3 is TGTGCCAGCTCACCAGCGACAGGGAGAAACTATGGCTACACCTTC.

A word on this clone: At one of its ends the junction is not consistent with the germline gene, which may arise from a read error. The chain has TRBV7-6 and TRBJ1-1; TRBD1 matches 7 bases. Germline V gives CDR1 SGHVS, CDR2 FNYEAQ. This CDR3 is 15 amino acids long. The CDR3 reads CASSLAGQMNTEAFF. The CDR3 DNA reads as TGTGCCAGCAGCCTAGCGGGACAGATGAACACTGAAGCTTTCTTT.